These 3 T cell receptor beta chains share one sample of origin, sequenced in a study of T cell responses to AZD1222 COVID-19 vaccine (dated by TCRdb to the early 2020s). Library generation was performed with the immunoSEQ multiplex PCR assay. In its TCRdb copy, this immuneACCESS table keeps in-frame sequences only and misses some clones. Where compared with another copy, unresolved V genes explain less than half of these, and the others have no known cause. Counted in this sample were about 150,000 clones; 80% to 90% of them appeared once. The ten top clones hold about 5% of the sample. This specimen's time point label, interpreted: baseline before first vaccination. Sequencing used peripheral blood, obtained on day 0 of AZD1222 vaccination. The receptors shown here come from an adult in good health.

The chain uses TRBV6-5 and TRBJ2-2; D is possibly TRBD1 (6 bases). The V end was cut by 6 bases, the J end by 5 bases, with 16 bases between. Per the germline V gene, CDR1 is MNHEY and CDR2 is SVGAGI. This CDR3 region has 15 residues. CDR3 sequence: CASSRPRTGTGELFF. The CDR3 DNA sequence: TGTGCCAGCAGCCGACCCCGAACAGGGACCGGGGAGCTGTTTTTT.

The rearrangement links TRBV7-2 to TRBJ2-3, with D tentatively TRBD2 (6 bases). The CDR3 has 16 residues. V lost 0 bases and J 1 base, leaving 11 bases between the germline ends. The germline gives CDR1 SGHTA, CDR2 FQGNSA. DNA of the CDR3: TGTGCCAGCAGCTTAGCGTTCACGGGAGGCACAGATACGCAGTATTTT. This gives the protein CASSLAFTGGTDTQYF.

The chain employs TRBV4-2 and TRBJ1-5, with D unclear. This CDR3 is built from 15 residues. Germline CDR1 LGHNA, CDR2 YNFKEQ. V lost 1 base to trimming and J lost 2 bases, with 9 bases between them. The CDR3 reads CASSQGYLGNQPQHF. In DNA form, the CDR3 reads TGTGCCAGCAGCCAAGGGTATCTGGGCAATCAGCCCCAGCATTTT.